This T cell receptor (beta chain) appears in the sequencing data of a study of blood T cell repertoires in COVID-19. Study background: COVID-19 samples, acute and convalescent, were from the United States, Italy and Spain. PBMCs, B-cell-depleted T cells, or T cells were the source of the cDNA or gDNA that made up the material.

This clone was observed a handful of times. Original handling: Amplification of reference gene primers provided the estimated nucleated cell counts. The data were produced by immunoSEQ multiplex PCR, yet TCRdb's version contains in-frame clones alone and is incomplete. D and trimming come from the DNA, and the V and J calls and clone size come from that table. The table includes approximately 110,000 clones, approximately 72% detected once. Material for sequencing was peripheral blood. The clonotype was recovered from an older woman with acute or convalescent COVID-19.

The CDR3 sequence: CASSDDNEQFF. DNA of the CDR3: TGTGCCAGCAGTGACGACAATGAGCAGTTCTTC. The gene calls are TRBV25-1 and TRBJ2-1; D gene unclear. Per germline, CDR1 MGHDK and CDR2 SYGVNS. Between the trimmed V and J ends, which lost 3 bases and 5 bases, there was a span of 2 bases. The CDR3 runs 11 residues.